The rows below give T cell receptor beta chains drawn from one sample of a study of T cells in localized non-small cell lung cancer. This table comes from immunoSEQ multiplex PCR, and its TCRdb copy is limited to in-frame clones, with some not included. The sample consists of roughly 27,000 clones, around 93% of them appearing once. Material: peripheral blood, obtained before any cancer treatment. The receptor set was obtained from a female donor older than 55 with stage I lung adenocarcinoma. Each CDR3 is given without its conserved first and last residue. For some rows the clone size is stated as once, few or many, or as a class when expanded; others skip it.

>-|TRBV25-1|11|TRBJ2-3
ASRTGGTGTQY
>-|TRBV5-6|13|TRBJ2-7
ASSQLAGGLHEQY
>-|TRBV4-2|13|TRBJ1-1
ASSQIEGLNTEAF
>-|TRBV5-1|12|TRBJ2-7
ASSLGDSTYEQY
>-|TRBV30|13|TRBJ2-2
AWSGLAVGGGELF
>-|TRBV5-1|13|TRBJ2-3
ASSPSTQSTDTQY
>-|TRBV2|11|TRBJ2-6
AGRPSGANVLT
>once|TRBV5-1|12|TRBJ2-7
ASRIGRSSYEQY
>few|TRBV6-6|14|TRBJ2-2
ASRPIWEQSTGELF
>few|TRBV1|11|TRBJ1-1
TRQGGQNTEAF
>-|TRBV18|13|TRBJ2-3
ASSLTVGSTDTQY
>-|TRBV5-4|12|TRBJ1-1
ASSLRQGALKAF
>-|TRBV2|13|TRBJ2-5
ASSYRDSGGETQY
>once|TRBV7-3|12|TRBJ2-5
ASSLTEGGETQY
>-|TRBV4-1|12|TRBJ2-4
ASSSGTPGNIQY
>-|TRBV4-1|15|TRBJ2-7
ASSQDGGPGLWYEQY
>-|TRBV6-1|13|TRBJ2-7
ASSPQLAGVHEQY
>-|TRBV18|13|TRBJ1-2
ASSPDRERDYGYT
>-|TRBV5-8|13|TRBJ1-2
ASSLNSGGIYGYT
>-|TRBV5-1|12|TRBJ2-4
ASSLEGAKNIQY
>-|TRBV15|13|TRBJ1-2
ATSRGQGSFPGYT
>-|TRBV18|14|TRBJ2-3
ASSPAGGPFTDTQY
>-|TRBV25-1|12|TRBJ2-7
ASPLGGRTYEQY
>once|TRBV7-9|14|TRBJ2-3
ASIRPGTGDGDTQY
>-|TRBV7-8|12|TRBJ1-2
ASSLDAGRQGYT
>-|TRBV6-5|10|TRBJ1-6
ASSYGDSPLH
>-|TRBV20-1|9|TRBJ2-5
SARDWETQY
>-|TRBV6-6|13|TRBJ2-5
ASSYYQRGQETQY
>-|TRBV5-1|11|TRBJ1-2
ASRWDSHYGYT
>-|TRBV28|13|TRBJ1-3
ASSFKARTGNTIY
>-|TRBV27|9|TRBJ2-3
ATTSTDTQY
>-|TRBV10-2|13|TRBJ1-3
ASSEGRLEGNTIY
>-|TRBV7-8|13|TRBJ2-1
ASSAETPVYDEQF
>-|TRBV6-6|13|TRBJ1-2
ASREGGNSNYGYT
>-|TRBV5-5|12|TRBJ2-5
ASSLTPTRETQY
>-|TRBV19|11|TRBJ2-7
ASNNPQTYEQY
>few|TRBV5-1|13|TRBJ1-6
ASSLGPIGDSPLH
>-|TRBV27|13|TRBJ2-7
ASSLSSGRTYEQY
>-|TRBV7-2|12|TRBJ1-1
ASRWDRSYTEAF
>-|TRBV11-1|12|TRBJ2-7
ASSFGGDSYEQY
>-|TRBV15|15|TRBJ1-6
ATSSSIGTGYNSPLH
>-|TRBV6-1|13|TRBJ1-1
ASSENVGGGTEAF
>-|TRBV25-1|10|TRBJ1-2
ASSESNRGRT
>-|TRBV5-1|12|TRBJ1-2
ASSLDPLGYGYT
>-|TRBV7-2|11|TRBJ1-2
ASSASRDRGYT